The rows below give T cell receptor beta chains drawn from one sample of a study of cytomegalovirus exposure and HLA in healthy donors. Assay used: immunoSEQ multiplex PCR; TCRdb lists only in-frame clones, some missing. The data contain some 200,000 clones, 75% to 85% of them singletons. Sequenced: PBMCs. The receptors stem from a woman aged 25 to 39 in good health and CMV-seronegative. The CDR3 runs from the conserved cysteine through the conserved F or W. The D gene is left open where the match is weak. Expanded clones get a size class; other rows say once, few or many, or leave the size out.

TRBJ1-4	TRBV4-3	many	-	TGCGCCAGCAGCCAAGATCGAGGGCGCGTTATGGGTGAAAAACTGTTTTTT	CASSQDRGRVMGEKLFF
TRBJ1-2	TRBV7-8	-	TRBD1	TGTGCCAGCAGCCCGGGACAGGGGGCCTGGGGCTACACCTTC	CASSPGQGAWGYTF
TRBJ1-1	TRBV18	-	TRBD1	TGTGCCAGCTCACCCGGGACAGTGAACACTGAAGCTTTCTTT	CASSPGTVNTEAFF
TRBJ2-5	TRBV7-7	-	TRBD1	TGTGCTAGCAGCTTAGCTCCGGGACAGGGCGAAGAGACCCAGTACTTC	CASSLAPGQGEETQYF
TRBJ2-5	TRBV7-9	-	TRBD1	TGTGCCAGCAGCTTATCCCTACAGGGGCTGTACCAAGAGACCCAGTACTTC	CASSLSLQGLYQETQYF
TRBJ1-1	TRBV7-9	-	-	TGTGCCAGCAGCCCACGGGGATTCACTTTGGACACTGAAGCTTTCTTT	CASSPRGFTLDTEAFF
TRBJ1-4	TRBV27	few	-	TGTGCCAGCAGTCCGGTTCGAGGCAACTTGTACGAAAAACTGTTTTTT	CASSPVRGNLYEKLFF
TRBJ1-6	TRBV27	-	TRBD1	TGTGCCAGCAGTGGGAACCGGGACAGGAATTCACCCCTCCACTTT	CASSGNRDRNSPLHF
TRBJ2-7	TRBV6-6	-	TRBD2	TGTGCCAGCAGTTACCGGGAGGGGAGCTCCTACGAGCAGTACTTC	CASSYREGSSYEQYF
TRBJ1-5	TRBV2	-	-	TGTGCCAGCAGTGCTGTACGAGCTAGCAATCAGCCCCAGCATTTT	CASSAVRASNQPQHF
TRBJ1-1	TRBV28	once	-	TGTGCCAGCACCGAGAGGGGGAGGGGGACCATGAACACTGAAGCTTTCTTT	CASTERGRGTMNTEAFF
TRBJ2-5	TRBV9	-	-	TGTGCCAGCAGCGTACAGGGGTGGGAGACCCAGTACTTC	CASSVQGWETQYF
TRBJ1-1	TRBV7-8	-	-	TGTGCCAGCACTCCCGACCGGGACATCCGGGGTAGGGAAGCTTTCTTT	CASTPDRDIRGREAFF
TRBJ1-1	TRBV13	-	TRBD1	TGTGCCAGCAGCTTAGATAGGGGGACAGGGGGTGTCGGCACTGAAGCTTTCTTT	CASSLDRGTGGVGTEAFF
TRBJ1-4	TRBV29-1	-	-	TGCAGCGTTGAAGATCTTCGGTCGGGAACTAATGAAAAACTGTTTTTT	CSVEDLRSGTNEKLFF
TRBJ2-1	TRBV5-4	-	TRBD1	TGTGCCAGCAGCCTCCGGACAGGGGGTTACAATGAGCAGTTCTTC	CASSLRTGGYNEQFF
TRBJ2-7	TRBV4-3	-	TRBD1	TGCGCCAGCAGCCAAGAGGGACAGGGAGACGTAGCCTACGAGCAGTACTTC	CASSQEGQGDVAYEQYF
TRBJ2-5	TRBV11-2	once	-	TGTGCCAGCAGCAGAGAAGAGACCCAGTACTTC	CASSREETQYF
TRBJ2-5	TRBV11-3	few	TRBD1	TGTGCCAGCAGCTCGACGGACAGGGGAGGGGAGACCCAGTACTTC	CASSSTDRGGETQYF
TRBJ1-1	TRBV9	-	-	TGTGCCAGCAGCGCTTCGACAGCCGTGAACACTGAAGCTTTCTTT	CASSASTAVNTEAFF
TRBJ1-6	TRBV7-6	-	-	TGTGCCAGCAGCCGCATCGGTACTAGCTCCTATAATTCACCCCTCCACTTT	CASSRIGTSSYNSPLHF
TRBJ2-4	TRBV4-1	-	-	TGCGCCAGCAGCCAAGATATAGGGGGGGACAAGTACTTC	CASSQDIGGDKYF
TRBJ1-5	TRBV5-1	-	-	TGCGCCAGCAGCTGGGCTGGGGGCGATCAGCCCCAGCATTTT	CASSWAGGDQPQHF
TRBJ2-3	TRBV7-7	-	TRBD2	TGTGCCAGCAGCTCCGGACTAGCCAGCACAGATACGCAGTATTTT	CASSSGLASTDTQYF
TRBJ2-3	TRBV25-1	once	TRBD2	TGTGCCAGCAGTGAAAAAACTAGCGGGAGGGATACGCAGTATTTT	CASSEKTSGRDTQYF
TRBJ2-1	TRBV2	-	TRBD2	TGTGCCAGCAGTGTTTCTAGCGGACGCTCCTACAATGAGCAGTTCTTC	CASSVSSGRSYNEQFF
TRBJ1-1	TRBV10-1	-	TRBD1	TGCGCCAGCGGGGACAGGAACACTGAAGCTTTCTTT	CASGDRNTEAFF
TRBJ1-3	TRBV28	-	-	TGTGCCAGCAGTTCCTCGGGACACGGAAACACCATATATTTT	CASSSSGHGNTIYF
TRBJ2-3	TRBV10-3	-	TRBD2	TGTGCCATCAGTAAATCGACTAGCGGGGGCACAGATACGCAGTATTTT	CAISKSTSGGTDTQYF
TRBJ2-7	TRBV5-1	-	-	TGCGCCAGCAGCTTAGGGGCAGGGGTCAACTACGAGCAGTACTTC	CASSLGAGVNYEQYF
TRBJ2-4	TRBV30	once	TRBD2	TGTGCCACGAGAGCCGGGACTAGCGGGCTCTACGCCAAAAACATTCAGTACTTC	CATRAGTSGLYAKNIQYF
TRBJ1-2	TRBV18	once	TRBD1	TGTGCCAGCTCACCAGGGACAGGGGGCAATAAGGATGGCTACACCTTC	CASSPGTGGNKDGYTF
TRBJ1-2	TRBV11-2	-	-	TGTGCCAGCAGCCACAGCCAATATGGCTACACCTTC	CASSHSQYGYTF
TRBJ1-6	TRBV6-5	-	-	TGTGCCAGCACCATCAATCTACAGGGTGGTTCACCCCTCCACTTT	CASTINLQGGSPLHF
TRBJ1-2	TRBV6-5	-	-	TGTGCCAGCAGTTACTCGAGGGATGGCTACACCTTC	CASSYSRDGYTF
TRBJ1-6	TRBV28	-	-	TGTGCCAGCAGTACCCCAGGTTCACCCCTCCACTTT	CASSTPGSPLHF
TRBJ2-3	TRBV9	-	-	TGTGCCAGCAGCGTAGAGAGGAGAGATACGCAGTATTTT	CASSVERRDTQYF
TRBJ2-7	TRBV5-1	-	TRBD2	TGCGCCAGCAGCGGGGGGGACTCTTCCTACGAGCAGTACTTC	CASSGGDSSYEQYF
TRBJ2-5	TRBV7-2	-	-	TGTGCCAGCAGCTTAGGGGGGGTACGAGAGACCCAGTACTTC	CASSLGGVRETQYF
TRBJ2-5	TRBV28	-	-	TGTGCCAGCAGTTTAGCGACAGGCCAAGAGACCCAGTACTTC	CASSLATGQETQYF
TRBJ2-7	TRBV27	-	-	TGTGCCAGCAGTCCAAGGCGGCTAGCGAACTACGAGCAGTACTTC	CASSPRRLANYEQYF